This entry concerns a single T cell receptor beta chain. Authors' analysis steps: Amplification of reference gene primers provided the estimated nucleated cell counts. Sequencing used immunoSEQ multiplex PCR; TCRdb keeps in-frame clones, though not all of them. The DNA was the basis for D and trimming; V, J and clone size are from that table. Of 280,000 or so clones listed, around 89% are singletons. The source of the sample is a study of blood T cell repertoires in COVID-19. Study details: Samples taken during acute and convalescent COVID-19 were collected in the United States, Italy and Spain. Sample material is recorded as cDNA or gDNA derived from T cells, B-cell-depleted T cells, or PBMCs.

The CDR3 runs to 14 residues. The V and J ends lost 2 bases and 3 bases respectively, with 9 bases between them. Germline-derived CDR1 and CDR2 are KGHSY and FQNENV. This chain links TRBV16 with TRBJ2-3, with D possibly TRBD1 on 5 matching bases. The sequence derives from a woman under 40 who had recovered from COVID-19. Sequencing input: peripheral blood. The CDR3 DNA follows: TGTGCCAGCAGCCAAGGGGCAGCGACAGATACGCAGTATTTT. This gives the protein CASSQGAATDTQYF.